Below, 16 T cell receptor beta chains from the same sample are listed, as sequenced in a study of blood T cell repertoires in COVID-19. Method: immunoSEQ multiplex PCR; TCRdb's copy keeps in-frame clones and lacks some. The sample records around 280,000 clones, approximately 86% being singletons. Material for sequencing was peripheral blood. The receptor source for this set is a woman under 40 who had recovered from COVID-19.

The chain links TRBV19 to TRBJ1-1; TRBD1 is a possible D gene (5 bases). Germline lookup yields CDR1 LNHDA and CDR2 SQIVND (reference sequence). V was pared by 3 bases and J by 3 bases, with 8 bases between. The CDR3 contains 13 residues. The CDR3 DNA sequence: TGTGCCAGTAGTATTAAACAGGACACTGAAGCTTTCTTT. Protein sequence: CASSIKQDTEAFF. The full variable domain, with the rest looked up from reference TRBV19 and TRBJ1-1, is DGGITQSPKYLFRKEGQNVTLSCEQNLNHDAMYWYRQDPGQGLRLIYYSQIVNDFQKGDIAEGYSVSREKKESFPLTVTSAQKNPTAFYLCASSIKQDTEAFFGQGTRLTVV.

This chain uses TRBV10-3 with TRBJ2-1; unclear D gene. V lost 6 bases and J 5 bases, leaving 14 bases between the germline ends. The V gene's germline CDR1 is ENHRY and CDR2 SYGVKD. This CDR3 is built from 14 residues. CDR3 in DNA: TGTGCCATCAGGGATGGGCCTCCCCACAATGAGCAGTTCTTC. Translation: CAIRDGPPHNEQFF.

V and J are TRBV7-2 and TRBJ1-2; no definite D call. The CDR3 is 15 residues long. V lost 1 base to trimming and J lost 6 bases, with 15 bases between them. The germline V gene encodes CDR1 SGHTA and CDR2 FQGNSA. CDR3 nucleotide sequence: TGTGCCAGCAGCTTAGATTCCAAGAGGGCGGATGGCTACACCTTC. This gives the protein CASSLDSKRADGYTF.

This chain joins TRBV5-4 and TRBJ2-4; weak D call: TRBD1 (6 bases). The V gene's germline CDR1 is SGHNT and CDR2 YYREEE (reference sequence). Trimming stripped 0 bases from V and 0 bases from J, with 10 bases between. There are 16 residues in the CDR3. Here the CDR3 reads CASSLAGALAKNIQYF. CDR3 bases: TGTGCCAGCAGCTTGGCAGGGGCCCTAGCCAAAAACATTCAGTACTTC.

The CDR3 loop is CASTQVAGSSYNEQFF. For the CDR3, the DNA is TGCGCCAGCACTCAGGTAGCGGGGAGCTCCTACAATGAGCAGTTCTTC. The genes are TRBV5-1 and TRBJ2-1, with 8 bases identical to TRBD2. The V gene's germline CDR1 is SGHRS and CDR2 YFSETQ. With 6 bases clipped from V and 0 bases from J, the junction kept 8 bases outside the gene matches. This CDR3 has 16 residues.

This chain links TRBV2 with TRBJ2-3; possibly TRBD2 for D (6 bases). CDR1 and CDR2 (germline): SNHLY, FYNNEI. This CDR3 is 15 amino acids long. Trimming pared 3 bases from V and 0 bases from J, leaving 10 bases between. The CDR3 DNA follows: TGTGCCAGCAGTGACGGGGGACTTAGCACAGATACGCAGTATTTT. This sequence encodes CASSDGGLSTDTQYF.

CDR3 region: CATSRDRGSNTDTQYF. The CDR3, as DNA: TGTGCCACCAGCAGAGATCGGGGTTCGAACACAGATACGCAGTATTTT. V usage is TRBV15 and J usage is TRBJ2-3, with TRBD2 as a possible D gene (5 bases). Germline loops: CDR1 LNHNV, CDR2 YYDKDF (reference sequence). CDR3 size: 16 residues. V was cut by 0 bases and J by 2 bases, with 12 bases left in between.

This clone appeared a single time. This sequence joins TRBV9 and TRBJ2-3; 10 nucleotides align to TRBD2. Per the germline V gene, CDR1 is SGDLS and CDR2 is YYNGEE. With V trimmed by 2 bases and J by 2 bases, 11 bases remained unmatched. This CDR3 region has 18 residues. The CDR3 nucleotides read TGTGCCAGCAGCGTGGAAGCGGGAGGGCCTTTGGTCACAGATACGCAGTATTTT. This translates into CASSVEAGGPLVTDTQYF.

The gene calls are TRBV20-1 and TRBJ1-2; perhaps TRBD1 as D (5 bases). The CDR3 extends over 13 amino acids. V was clipped by 3 bases and J by 8 bases, with 16 bases between them. Germline V gene sequence: CDR1 DFQATT, CDR2 SNEGSKA (reference sequence). CDR3 sequence: CSASAAPTAGYTF. The CDR3 coding sequence is TGCAGTGCTAGTGCGGCCCCGACAGCCGGCTACACCTTC.

The chain links TRBV7-2 to TRBJ1-4, with TRBD1 matching 8 bases. The CDR3 sequence is 15 residues long. With 4 bases clipped from V and 6 bases from J, the junction kept 7 bases outside the gene matches. Per the germline V gene, CDR1 is SGHTA and CDR2 is FQGNSA. In nucleotides, the CDR3 is TGTGCCAGCAGCTCCTCAGGGGGCAATTATGAAAAACTGTTTTTT. It is translated as CASSSSGGNYEKLFF.

This chain connects TRBV11-2 to TRBJ1-2; D may be TRBD1 (5 bases). Looked up from germline, CDR1 is SGHAT and CDR2 is FQNNGV. Trimming removed 7 bases at V and 2 bases at J, with 14 bases between. The CDR3 runs 14 residues. The CDR3 bases are TGTGCCAGCACCGATGTGACAGCAAACTATGGCTACACCTTC. It is translated as CASTDVTANYGYTF.

The chain carries TRBV28 and TRBJ1-2; possible D gene TRBD1, 6 bases. V was trimmed by 5 bases and J by 9 bases, leaving 22 bases between them. Germline V gene sequence: CDR1 MDHEN, CDR2 SYDVKM. This CDR3 has 15 residues. CDR3 nucleotide sequence: TGTGCCAGCAGTCCCCCCCCAGGGGCCCCTAAGAGCTACACCTTC. Amino acids: CASSPPPGAPKSYTF.

The V gene is TRBV11-3, the J gene TRBJ2-6; 8 bases fit TRBD1. V was clipped by 9 bases and J by 2 bases; unmatched bases: 3. Looked up from germline, CDR1 is SGHNT and CDR2 is YENEEA. The CDR3 totals 14 residues. CDR3 residues: CARSQGAGANVLTF. In DNA form, the CDR3 reads TGTGCCAGATCACAGGGGGCTGGGGCCAACGTCCTGACTTTC.

The chain links TRBV2 to TRBJ1-6; D is possibly TRBD1 (6 bases). Germline V CDR1 and CDR2: SNHLY, FYNNEI. This CDR3 is built from 16 residues. The ends were cut back, 4 bases at V and 4 bases at J, with 14 bases in the middle. CDR3 nucleotide sequence: TGTGCCAGCAGTGTATCGGGGGGCGCGTATAATTCACCCCTCCACTTT. It is translated as CASSVSGGAYNSPLHF.

V and J are TRBV27 and TRBJ1-1; unclear D gene. The CDR3 extends over 15 amino acids. The germline gives CDR1 MNHEY, CDR2 SMNVEV (reference sequence). V shed 1 base and J shed 2 bases, with 11 bases lying between them. The CDR3 sequence: CASSLYVGLNTEAFF. The CDR3 DNA is TGTGCCAGCAGTTTATATGTGGGCCTTAACACTGAAGCTTTCTTT.

This clone was counted a few times. V gene TRBV7-9 combines with J gene TRBJ2-5; 11 nucleotides match TRBD1. V lost 5 bases to trimming and J lost 5 bases; unmatched junction nucleotides: 7. This CDR3 spans 15 amino acids. Germline-derived CDR1 and CDR2 are SEHNR and FQNEAQ (reference sequence). The CDR3 region is CASSRRDRGNETQYF. In DNA form, the CDR3 reads TGTGCCAGCAGCCGACGGGACAGGGGGAACGAGACCCAGTACTTC.